This T cell receptor beta chain was sequenced during a study of control samples from healthy donors and cancer patients. Produced via immunoSEQ multiplex PCR; TCRdb's table is partial and in-frame only. Here the sample spans 150,000 or so clones, 94% being singletons. This CDR3 is 16 amino acids long. Unmatched junction bases numbered 14, after V lost 5 bases and J lost 5 bases. Germline lookup yields CDR1 LNHNV and CDR2 YYDKDF (reference sequence). The sample comprised blood. The TCR comes from a man aged 35 to 55 in good health. The chain recombines TRBV15 with TRBJ2-5; the match to TRBD2 covers 7 bases. CDR3 loop: CATSSPSTGGGETQYF. CDR3 coding DNA: TGTGCCACCAGCTCACCGTCGACGGGGGGTGGTGAGACCCAGTACTTC.